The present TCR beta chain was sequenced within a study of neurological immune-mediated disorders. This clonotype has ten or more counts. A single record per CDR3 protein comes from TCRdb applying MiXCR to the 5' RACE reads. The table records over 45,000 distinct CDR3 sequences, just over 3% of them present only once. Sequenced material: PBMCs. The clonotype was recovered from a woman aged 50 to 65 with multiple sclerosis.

This CDR3 is CASSLWGNNEQFF. CDR3 bases: TGTGCCAGCAGTTTGTGGGGTAACAATGAGCAGTTCTTC. The genes are TRBV27 and TRBJ2-1; no clear D. The CDR3 is made up of 13 amino acids. Germline V gene sequence: CDR1 MNHEY, CDR2 SMNVEV (reference sequence). The V and J ends lost 3 bases and 5 bases respectively, with 8 bases between them.